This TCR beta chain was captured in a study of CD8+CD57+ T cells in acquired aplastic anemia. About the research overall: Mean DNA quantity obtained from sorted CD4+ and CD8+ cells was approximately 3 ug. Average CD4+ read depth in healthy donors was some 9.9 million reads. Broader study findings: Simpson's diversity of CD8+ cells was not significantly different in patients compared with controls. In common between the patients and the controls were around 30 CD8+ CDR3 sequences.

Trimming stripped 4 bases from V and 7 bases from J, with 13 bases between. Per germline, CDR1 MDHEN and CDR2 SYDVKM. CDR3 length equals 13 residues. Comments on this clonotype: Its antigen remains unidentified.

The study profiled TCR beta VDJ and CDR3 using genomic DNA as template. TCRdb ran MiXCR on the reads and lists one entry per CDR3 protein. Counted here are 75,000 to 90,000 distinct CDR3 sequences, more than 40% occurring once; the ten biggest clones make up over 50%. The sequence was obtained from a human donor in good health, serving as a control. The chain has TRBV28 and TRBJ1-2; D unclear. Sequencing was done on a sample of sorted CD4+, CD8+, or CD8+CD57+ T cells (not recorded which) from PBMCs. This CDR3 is CASSSAGYSGYTF. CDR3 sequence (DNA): TGTGCCAGCAGTTCCGCAGGTTATAGTGGCTACACCTTC.